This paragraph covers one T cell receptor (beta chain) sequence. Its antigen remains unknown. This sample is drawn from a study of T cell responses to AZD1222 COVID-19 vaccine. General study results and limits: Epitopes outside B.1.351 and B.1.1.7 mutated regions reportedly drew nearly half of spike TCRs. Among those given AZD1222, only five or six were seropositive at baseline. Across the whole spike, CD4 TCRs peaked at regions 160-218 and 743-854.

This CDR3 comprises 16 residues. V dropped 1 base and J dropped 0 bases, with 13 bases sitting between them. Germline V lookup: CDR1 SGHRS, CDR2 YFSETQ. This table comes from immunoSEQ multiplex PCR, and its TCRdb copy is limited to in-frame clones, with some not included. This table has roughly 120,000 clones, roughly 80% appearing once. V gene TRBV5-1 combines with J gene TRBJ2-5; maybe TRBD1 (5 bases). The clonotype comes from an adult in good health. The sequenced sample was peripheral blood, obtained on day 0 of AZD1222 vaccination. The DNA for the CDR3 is TGCGCCAGCAGCTTGAGCATCGACAGAAACCAAGAGACCCAGTACTTC. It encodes CASSLSIDRNQETQYF.